This TCR beta chain was sequenced during a study of T cell responses to AZD1222 COVID-19 vaccine. Overall study results and limits: Of the AZD1222 recipients, only 5 or 6 were seropositive at baseline.

Notes on this clone: Its antigen is still unknown.

Repertoires were generated with immunoSEQ multiplex PCR, while TCRdb's copy carries only in-frame clones and drops some. The sample shows approximately 180,000 clones, more than 80% of them seen only once. The specimen was peripheral blood, collected on day 0 of AZD1222 vaccination. The receptor was isolated from an adult in good health.

The CDR3 DNA sequence: TGTGCCAGCAGCCAAGGACAGGGCAACAATGAGCAGTTCTTC. Translation: CASSQGQGNNEQFF. The chain carries TRBV28 and TRBJ2-1; 8 bases fit TRBD1. The CDR3 has 14 residues. Per germline, CDR1 MDHEN and CDR2 SYDVKM. With V trimmed by 6 bases and J by 5 bases, 6 bases remained unmatched. Full variable domain (missing parts from reference TRBV28 and TRBJ2-1): DVKVTQSSRYLVKRTGEKVFLECVQDMDHENMFWYRQDPGLGLRLIYFSYDVKMKEKGDIPEGYSVSREKKERFSLILESASTNQTSMYLCASSQGQGNNEQFFGPGTRLTVL.